The T cell receptor beta chain described here comes from a study of monozygotic twins with inflammatory bowel disease. Germline V lookup: CDR1 LGHNA, CDR2 YNFKEQ. The CDR3 sequence is 16 residues long. Generation of cDNA took place in eight separate reactions per sample. The template switching step added UMIs that contained a 6-nucleotide sample barcode. TCRdb re-called the 5' RACE reads; every CDR3 protein appears as one record, without DNA. This table holds approximately 400,000 distinct CDR3 sequences. V is TRBV4-2 and J is TRBJ2-1; TCRdb lists TRBD1, though no DNA is available to test this call. This TCR was sampled from a human donor with ulcerative colitis or Crohn's disease, or a healthy co-twin of an affected twin (not recorded which). Sequencing was carried out using blood. CDR3 sequence: CASSQAGRGYLNEQFF.